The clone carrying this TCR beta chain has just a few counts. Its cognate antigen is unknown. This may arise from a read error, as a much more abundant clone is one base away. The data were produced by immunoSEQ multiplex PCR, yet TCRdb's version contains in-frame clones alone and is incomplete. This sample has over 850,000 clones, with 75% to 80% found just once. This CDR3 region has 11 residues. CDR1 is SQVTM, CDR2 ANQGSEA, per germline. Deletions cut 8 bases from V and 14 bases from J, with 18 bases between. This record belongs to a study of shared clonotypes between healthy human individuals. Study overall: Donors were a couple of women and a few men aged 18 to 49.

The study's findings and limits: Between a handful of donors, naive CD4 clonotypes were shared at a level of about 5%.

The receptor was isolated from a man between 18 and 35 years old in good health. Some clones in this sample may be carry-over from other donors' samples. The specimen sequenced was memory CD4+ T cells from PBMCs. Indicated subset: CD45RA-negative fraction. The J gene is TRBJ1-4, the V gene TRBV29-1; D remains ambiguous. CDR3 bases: TGCAGCCCGCCGGGCCTTTGGCGTCTGTTTTTT. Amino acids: CSPPGLWRLFF. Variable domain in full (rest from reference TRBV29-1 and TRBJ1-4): SAVISQKPSRDICQRGTSLTIQCQVDSQVTMMFWYRQQPGQSLTLIATANQGSEATYESGFVIDKFPISRPNLTFSTLTVSNMSPEDSSIYLCSPPGLWRLFFGSGTQLSVL.